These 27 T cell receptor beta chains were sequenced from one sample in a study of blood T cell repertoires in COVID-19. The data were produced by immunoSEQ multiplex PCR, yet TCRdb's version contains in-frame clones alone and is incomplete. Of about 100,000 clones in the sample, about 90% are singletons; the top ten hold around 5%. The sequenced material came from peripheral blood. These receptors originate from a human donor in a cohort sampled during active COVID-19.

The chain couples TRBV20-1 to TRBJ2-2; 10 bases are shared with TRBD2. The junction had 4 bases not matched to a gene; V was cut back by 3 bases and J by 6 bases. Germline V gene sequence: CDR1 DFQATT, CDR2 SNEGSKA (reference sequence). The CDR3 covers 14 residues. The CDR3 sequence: CSASRLAGAGELFF. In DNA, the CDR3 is TGCAGTGCTAGTCGGCTAGCGGGAGCCGGGGAGCTGTTTTTT.

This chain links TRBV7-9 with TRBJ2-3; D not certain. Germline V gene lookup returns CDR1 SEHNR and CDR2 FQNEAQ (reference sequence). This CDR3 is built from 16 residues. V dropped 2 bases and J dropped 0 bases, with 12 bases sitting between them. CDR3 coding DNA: TGTGCCAGCAGCTTAACGACAAGCTCTAGCACAGATACGCAGTATTTT. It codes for CASSLTTSSSTDTQYF.

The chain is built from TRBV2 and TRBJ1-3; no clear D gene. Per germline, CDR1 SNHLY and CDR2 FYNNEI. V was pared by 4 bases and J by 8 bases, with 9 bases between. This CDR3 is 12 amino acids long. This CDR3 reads CASSGSGDTIYF. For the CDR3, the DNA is TGTGCCAGCAGTGGTTCCGGGGACACCATATATTTT.

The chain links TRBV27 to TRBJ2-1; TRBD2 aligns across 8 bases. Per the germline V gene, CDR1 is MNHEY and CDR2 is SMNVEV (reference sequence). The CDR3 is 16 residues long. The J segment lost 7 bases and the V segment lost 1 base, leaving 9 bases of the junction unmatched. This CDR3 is CASSLLLAGGENEQFF. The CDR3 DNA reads TGTGCCAGCAGTTTATTACTGGCGGGAGGCGAGAATGAGCAGTTCTTC.

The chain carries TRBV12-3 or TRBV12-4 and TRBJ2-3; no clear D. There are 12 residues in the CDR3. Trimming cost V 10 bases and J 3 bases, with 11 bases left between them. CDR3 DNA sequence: TGTGCCACGGGTCGACTGACAGATACGCAGTATTTT. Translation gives CATGRLTDTQYF.

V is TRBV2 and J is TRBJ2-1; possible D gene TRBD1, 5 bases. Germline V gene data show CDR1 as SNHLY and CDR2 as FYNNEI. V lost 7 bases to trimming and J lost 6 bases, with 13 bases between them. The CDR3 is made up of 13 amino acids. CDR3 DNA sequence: TGTGCCAGCAAGGGGTTACCGGGCAATGAGCAGTTCTTC. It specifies CASKGLPGNEQFF.

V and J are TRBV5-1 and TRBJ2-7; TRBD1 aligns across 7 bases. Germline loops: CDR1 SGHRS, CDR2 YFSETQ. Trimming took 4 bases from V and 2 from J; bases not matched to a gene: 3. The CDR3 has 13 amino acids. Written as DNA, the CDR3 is TGCGCCAGCAGCCCGGGGACAGCCTACGAGCAGTACTTC. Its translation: CASSPGTAYEQYF.

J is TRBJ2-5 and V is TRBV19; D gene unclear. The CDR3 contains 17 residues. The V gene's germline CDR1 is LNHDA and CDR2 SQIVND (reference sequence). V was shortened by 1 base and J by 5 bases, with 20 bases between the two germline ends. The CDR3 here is CASSIGRRGAVRETQYF. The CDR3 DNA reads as TGTGCCAGTAGTATAGGGCGTCGAGGAGCAGTAAGGGAGACCCAGTACTTC.

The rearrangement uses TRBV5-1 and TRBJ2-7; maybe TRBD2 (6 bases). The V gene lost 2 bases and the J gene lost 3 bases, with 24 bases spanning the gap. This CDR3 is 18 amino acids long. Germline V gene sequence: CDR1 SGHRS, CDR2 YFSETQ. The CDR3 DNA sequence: TGCGCCAGCAGCTTTAGCACCCGTCTTGGAGGGGAGATCTACGAGCAGTACTTC. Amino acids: CASSFSTRLGGEIYEQYF.

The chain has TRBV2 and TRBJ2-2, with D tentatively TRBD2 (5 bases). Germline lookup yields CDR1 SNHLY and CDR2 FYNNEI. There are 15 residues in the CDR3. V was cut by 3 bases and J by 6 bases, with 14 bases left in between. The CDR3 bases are TGTGCCAGCAGTGAGACGGGGAGAGGAGCCGGGGAGCTGTTTTTT. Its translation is CASSETGRGAGELFF.

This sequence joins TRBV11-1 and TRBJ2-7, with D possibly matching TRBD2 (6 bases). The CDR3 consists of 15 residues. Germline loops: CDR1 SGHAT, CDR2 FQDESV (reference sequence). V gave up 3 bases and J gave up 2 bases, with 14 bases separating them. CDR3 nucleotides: TGTGCCAGCAGCTTCCCAATGCGGGGTACCTACGAGCAGTACTTC. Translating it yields CASSFPMRGTYEQYF.

The CDR3 region is CASSARRDNSYEQYF. CDR3 coding DNA: TGTGCCAGCAGCGCCCGCCGGGACAACTCCTACGAGCAGTACTTC. The V and J genes are TRBV7-8 and TRBJ2-7; D perhaps matches TRBD1 (6 bases). Germline CDR1 reads SGHVS; CDR2 reads FQNEAQ. The CDR3 has 15 amino acids. V was trimmed by 5 bases and J by 0 bases, leaving 14 bases between them.

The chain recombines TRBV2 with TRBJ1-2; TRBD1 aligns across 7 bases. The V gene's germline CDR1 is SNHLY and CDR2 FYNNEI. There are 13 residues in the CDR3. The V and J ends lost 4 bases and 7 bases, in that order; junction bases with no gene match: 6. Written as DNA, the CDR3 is TGTGCCAGCAGTGGCGGACAGGCTGGTGGCTACACCTTC. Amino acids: CASSGGQAGGYTF.

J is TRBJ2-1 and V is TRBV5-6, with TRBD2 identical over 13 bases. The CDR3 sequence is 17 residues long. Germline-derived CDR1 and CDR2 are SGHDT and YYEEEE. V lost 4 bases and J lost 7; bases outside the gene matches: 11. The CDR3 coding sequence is TGTGCCAGCAGCCCCGGGGGACTAGCGGGGTTTGGGAATGAGCAGTTCTTC. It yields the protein CASSPGGLAGFGNEQFF.

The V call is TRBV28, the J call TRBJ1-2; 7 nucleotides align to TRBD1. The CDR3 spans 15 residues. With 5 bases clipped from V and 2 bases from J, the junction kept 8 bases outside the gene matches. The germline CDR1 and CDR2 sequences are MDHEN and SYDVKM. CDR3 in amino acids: CASSRHQGGNYGYTF. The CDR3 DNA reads TGTGCCAGCAGTCGACATCAGGGGGGAAACTATGGCTACACCTTC.

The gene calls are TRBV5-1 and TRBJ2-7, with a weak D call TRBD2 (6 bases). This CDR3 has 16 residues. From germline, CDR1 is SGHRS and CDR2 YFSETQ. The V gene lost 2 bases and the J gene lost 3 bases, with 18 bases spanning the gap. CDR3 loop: CASSFTPGLVNYEQYF. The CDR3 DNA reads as TGCGCCAGCAGCTTTACCCCGGGACTGGTAAACTACGAGCAGTACTTC. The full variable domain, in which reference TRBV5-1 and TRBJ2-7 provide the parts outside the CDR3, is KAGVTQTPRYLIKTRGQQVTLSCSPISGHRSVSWYQQTPGQGLQFLFEYFSETQRNKGNFPGRFSGRQFSNSRSEMNVSTLELGDSALYLCASSFTPGLVNYEQYFGPGTRLTVT.

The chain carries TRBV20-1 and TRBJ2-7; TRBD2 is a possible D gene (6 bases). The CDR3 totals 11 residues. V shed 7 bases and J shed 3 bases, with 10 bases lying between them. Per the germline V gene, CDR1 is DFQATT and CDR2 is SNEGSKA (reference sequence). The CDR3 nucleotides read TGCAGTGTTCCGGGGGACTACGAGCAGTACTTC. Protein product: CSVPGDYEQYF.

The CDR3 spells CASSRKTGAYNEQFF. The CDR3 coding sequence is TGTGCCAGCAGCCGCAAGACAGGTGCCTACAATGAGCAGTTCTTC. This chain connects TRBV5-8 to TRBJ2-1; TRBD1 is a possible D gene (6 bases). The germline CDR1 and CDR2 sequences are SGHTS and YDEGEE. This CDR3 spans 15 amino acids. V was cut by 4 bases and J by 2 bases, with 13 bases left in between. Filled out from reference TRBV5-8 and TRBJ2-1, the complete variable domain reads EAGVTQSPTHLIKTRGQQATLRCSPISGHTSVYWYQQALGLGLQFLLWYDEGEERNRGNFPPRFSGRQFPNYSSELNVNALELEDSALYLCASSRKTGAYNEQFFGPGTRLTVL.

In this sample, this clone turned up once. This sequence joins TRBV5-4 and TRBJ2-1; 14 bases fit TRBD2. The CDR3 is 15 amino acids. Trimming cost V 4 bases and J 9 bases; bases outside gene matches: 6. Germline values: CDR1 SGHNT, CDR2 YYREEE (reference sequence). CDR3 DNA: TGTGCCAGCAGCCCGGGACTAGCGGGAGTATCTGAGCAGTTCTTC. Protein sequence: CASSPGLAGVSEQFF.

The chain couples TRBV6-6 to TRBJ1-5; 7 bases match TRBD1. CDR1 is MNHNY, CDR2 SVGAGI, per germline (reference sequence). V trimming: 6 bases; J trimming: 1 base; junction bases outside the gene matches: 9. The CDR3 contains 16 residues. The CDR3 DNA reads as TGTGCCAGCAGGACCGACAGGGTAGTCAGCAATCAGCCCCAGCATTTT. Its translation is CASRTDRVVSNQPQHF.

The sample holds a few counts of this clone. The chain's CDR3 is CASSLGYRSSYYGYTF. The DNA of the CDR3 is TGTGCCAGCAGCTTAGGCTACAGGTCTTCTTACTATGGCTACACCTTC. V usage is TRBV7-9 and J usage is TRBJ1-2, with a possible D match to TRBD1 (5 bases). The germline CDR1 and CDR2 sequences are SEHNR and FQNEAQ (reference sequence). The CDR3 has 16 residues. Trimming took off 1 base at V and 3 bases at J, with 15 bases between the two ends.

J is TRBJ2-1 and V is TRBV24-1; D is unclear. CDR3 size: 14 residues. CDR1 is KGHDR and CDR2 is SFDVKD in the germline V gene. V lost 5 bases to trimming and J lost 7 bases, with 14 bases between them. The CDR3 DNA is TGTGCCACCAGTGGTATGACTGCACGGAATGAGCAGTTCTTC. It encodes CATSGMTARNEQFF.

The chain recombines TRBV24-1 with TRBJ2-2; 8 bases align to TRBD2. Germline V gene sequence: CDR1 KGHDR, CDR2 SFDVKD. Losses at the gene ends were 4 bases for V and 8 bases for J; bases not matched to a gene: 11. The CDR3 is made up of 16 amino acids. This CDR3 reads CATSDPDGRVIGELFF. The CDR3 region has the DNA TGTGCCACCAGTGACCCCGACGGGAGGGTCATAGGGGAGCTGTTTTTT.

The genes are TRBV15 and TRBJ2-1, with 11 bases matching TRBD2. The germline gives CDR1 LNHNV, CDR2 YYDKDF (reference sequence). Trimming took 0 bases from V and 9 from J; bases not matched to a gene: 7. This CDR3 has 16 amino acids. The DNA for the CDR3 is TGTGCCACCAGCAGAGAGGATAGCGGGAGGGCCCTTGAGCAGTTCTTC. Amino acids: CATSREDSGRALEQFF.

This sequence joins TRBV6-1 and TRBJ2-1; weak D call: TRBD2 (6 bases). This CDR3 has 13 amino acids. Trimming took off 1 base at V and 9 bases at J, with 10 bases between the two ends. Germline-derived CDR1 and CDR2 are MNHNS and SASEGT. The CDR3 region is CASSEVLGGEQFF. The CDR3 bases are TGTGCCAGCAGTGAAGTTCTGGGGGGTGAGCAGTTCTTC.

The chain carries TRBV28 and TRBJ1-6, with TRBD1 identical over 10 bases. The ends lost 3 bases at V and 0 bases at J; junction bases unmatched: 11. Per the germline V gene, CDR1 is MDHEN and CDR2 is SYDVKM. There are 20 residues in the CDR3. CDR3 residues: CASSFPSTGGEYSYNSPLHF. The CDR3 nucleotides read TGTGCCAGCAGTTTCCCCTCGACAGGGGGCGAATACTCCTATAATTCACCCCTCCACTTT. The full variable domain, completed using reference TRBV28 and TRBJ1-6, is DVKVTQSSRYLVKRTGEKVFLECVQDMDHENMFWYRQDPGLGLRLIYFSYDVKMKEKGDIPEGYSVSREKKERFSLILESASTNQTSMYLCASSFPSTGGEYSYNSPLHFGNGTRLTVT.

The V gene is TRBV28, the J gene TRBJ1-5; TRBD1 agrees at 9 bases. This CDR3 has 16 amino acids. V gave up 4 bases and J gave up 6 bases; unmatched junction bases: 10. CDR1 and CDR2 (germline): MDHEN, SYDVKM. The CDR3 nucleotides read TGTGCCAGCAGTTCCTTCCCGGGACAGGGTGGTCAGCCCCAGCATTTT. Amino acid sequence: CASSSFPGQGGQPQHF.